Shown below are 26 T cell receptor beta chains from a single sample sequenced in a study of molecular identifiers for immune sequencing clone quantification. TCRdb processed the PCR reads anew with MiXCR; each CDR3 protein has one entry. The sample holds about 630,000 distinct CDR3 sequences, 25% seen once. Sequencing input: naive CD8+ T cells from blood, with Jurkat cell RNA spiked in. The subset is: FACS-sorted CD8+CD4-CCR7+CD45RA+ naive T cells. These receptors were taken from a human donor in good health. Some libraries in this study had Jurkat cell RNA spiked in.

The V gene is TRBV27, the J gene TRBJ2-7; D is possibly TRBD1 (6 bases). This CDR3 region has 14 residues. Trimming pared 5 bases from V and 0 bases from J, leaving 11 bases between. Germline V gives CDR1 MNHEY, CDR2 SMNVEV (reference sequence). This CDR3 reads CASSRRGTSYEQYF. The CDR3 DNA reads TGTGCCAGCAGTCGCAGGGGAACCTCCTACGAGCAGTACTTC.

This clonotype was observed a handful of times. The V gene is TRBV6-5, the J gene TRBJ2-2; 9 bases match TRBD1. The junction had 4 bases not matched to a gene; V was cut back by 6 bases and J by 5 bases. Germline values: CDR1 MNHEY, CDR2 SVGAGI. The CDR3 runs 14 residues. The CDR3 DNA follows: TGTGCCAGCAGGCCGGGGACAGGGACCGGGGAGCTGTTTTTT. Translation gives CASRPGTGTGELFF.

For this clonotype: Relative to the germline gene, one junction end is altered; a read error may explain this. The chain joins TRBV12-3 or TRBV12-4 to TRBJ1-1; the D is unclear. This CDR3 is 12 amino acids long. The CDR3 loop reads CASSPIHTEALF. In nucleotides, the CDR3 is TGTGCCAGCAGTCCGATTCACACTGAAGCTCTCTTT.

This chain links TRBV20-1 with TRBJ2-7; D may be TRBD2 (5 bases). Germline assignment: CDR1 DFQATT and CDR2 SNEGSKA (reference sequence). The CDR3 covers 13 residues. The V and J ends lost 0 bases and 3 bases respectively, with 9 bases between them. The CDR3 sequence: CSAREAGHYEQYF. In DNA, the CDR3 is TGCAGTGCTAGAGAGGCGGGTCACTACGAGCAGTACTTC.

Remarks on this clonotype: One end of the junction does not line up with germline, which may come from a read error. The V and J genes are TRBV10-3 and TRBJ2-7, with D maybe TRBD1 (6 bases). In germline, CDR1 is ENHRY, CDR2 SYGVKD. The CDR3 spans 15 residues. CDR3 DNA: TGTGCCATCAGCGGCCCTCAGGGGATCACCTACGAGCAGCACTTC. Amino acid sequence: CAISGPQGITYEQHF.

This clonotype has a handful of counts. The chain has TRBV27 and TRBJ2-1, with TRBD1 matching over 8 bases. Looked up from germline, CDR1 is MNHEY and CDR2 is SMNVEV (reference sequence). The trim removed 5 bases at V and 9 bases at J, leaving 12 bases unmatched. This CDR3 is built from 15 residues. As DNA, the CDR3 is TGTGCCAGCAGTACTGGACAGGGAGGTTTTGGTGAGCAGTTCTTC. Translating gives CASSTGQGGFGEQFF.

This clonotype was seen repeatedly, ten times or more. This chain uses TRBV7-8 with TRBJ2-3; weak D call: TRBD2 (6 bases). Trimming left V 5 bases short and J 2 bases short, with 20 bases between. The CDR3 is 17 amino acids. Germline lookup yields CDR1 SGHVS and CDR2 FQNEAQ. The DNA of the CDR3 is TGTGCCAGCAGCGAATTGGGGGGATTAGCTTTCACAGATACGCAGTATTTT. This codes for CASSELGGLAFTDTQYF.

With regard to this clonotype: A read error is possible here, since a much larger clone lies one base away. The J gene is TRBJ2-1, the V gene TRBV7-9, with D possibly called TRBD1 or TRBD2 (5 bases each). This CDR3 has 16 amino acids. Germline V lookup: CDR1 SEHNR, CDR2 FQNEAQ (reference sequence). In nucleotides, the CDR3 is TGTGCCAGCAGCCATCCAGAACGGGGACCCTACAATGGGCAGTTCTTC. Its translation: CASSHPERGPYNGQFF.

This clonotype has ten or more counts. The chain links TRBV7-8 to TRBJ2-1; D is perhaps TRBD1 (5 bases). Per germline, CDR1 SGHVS and CDR2 FQNEAQ. V lost 4 bases, J lost 0 bases, and 10 bases lay in between. CDR3 length: 15 amino acids. The CDR3 reads CASSSDSFSYNEQFF. For the CDR3, the DNA is TGTGCCAGCAGCTCCGACAGCTTCTCCTACAATGAGCAGTTCTTC.

In this sample, this clonotype turned up many times. This chain uses TRBV28 with TRBJ1-5; D is possibly TRBD1 (5 bases). Germline CDR1 MDHEN, CDR2 SYDVKM. Deletions cut 6 bases from V and 2 bases from J, with 20 bases between. The CDR3 is 17 amino acids. The CDR3 loop is CASSRKGVRVGNQPQHF. CDR3 in DNA: TGTGCCAGCAGCCGTAAAGGGGTCAGGGTGGGCAATCAGCCCCAGCATTTT.

Ten or more counts support this clonotype. The chain employs TRBV20-1 and TRBJ2-7; perhaps TRBD2 as D (7 bases). The germline V and J ends were trimmed by 3 bases and 3 bases, with 15 bases remaining between them. The CDR3 length is 14 residues. Germline assignment: CDR1 DFQATT and CDR2 SNEGSKA (reference sequence). The CDR3 reads CSARARGGFYEQYF. The CDR3 DNA sequence: TGCAGTGCTAGGGCGCGCGGGGGCTTCTACGAGCAGTACTTC.

For this clonotype: This may be a read error, as it is one base from a much larger clone. The V gene is TRBV29-1, the J gene TRBJ1-3; D might be TRBD1 (6 bases). Germline-derived CDR1 and CDR2 are SQVTM and ANQGSEA. CDR3 length: 14 residues. In DNA, the CDR3 is TGCAGCGTTGAGGTCGGGGGCACTGGAAGCACCATATATTTT. As protein: CSVEVGGTGSTIYF.

Concerning this clonotype: Germline is not matched at one junction end, which may reflect a read error. This chain joins TRBV19 and TRBJ2-5; the D is unclear. CDR3 length: 14 residues. Germline V lookup: CDR1 LNHDA, CDR2 SQIVND (reference sequence). CDR3 DNA sequence: TGTGTCAGTAGTAGAGAGGCTAGTCGAGAGACCCAGTACTTC. It is translated as CVSSREASRETQYF.

This clonotype was recorded a few times. At one of its ends the junction is not consistent with the germline gene, which may arise from a read error. The chain carries TRBV7-9 and TRBJ1-2; D might be TRBD1 (5 bases). Germline V CDR1 and CDR2: SEHNR, FQNEAQ (reference sequence). This CDR3 is built from 16 residues. CDR3 bases: TGTGCCAGCAGCCCTGGACTGGGGCCCGTGAACTATGGCTACGCCTTC. Translated: CASSPGLGPVNYGYAF.

This clonotype was seen at least ten times. This chain connects TRBV6-5 to TRBJ2-7; 7 nucleotides line up with TRBD1. Germline CDR1 is MNHEY and CDR2 is SVGAGI. The CDR3 extends over 14 amino acids. The V segment lost 6 bases and the J segment 11 bases; nucleotides outside the gene matches: 16. CDR3 protein: CASSPSTGTQLEYF. The CDR3 coding sequence is TGTGCCAGCAGCCCTTCGACAGGGACGCAGTTGGAGTACTTC.

V gene TRBV30 combines with J gene TRBJ1-3; D unresolved. V lost 4 bases and J lost 4, with 14 bases in between. CDR1 is GTSNPN and CDR2 is SVGIG in the germline V gene (reference sequence). The CDR3 is 14 residues long. The CDR3 loop reads CAWTRLVAGNTIYF. CDR3 DNA: TGTGCCTGGACTAGACTGGTCGCCGGAAACACCATATATTTT.

This clonotype was counted only a few times. The chain couples TRBV5-5 to TRBJ1-2; TRBD1 is a possible D gene (5 bases). Trimming pared 4 bases from V and 3 bases from J, leaving 13 bases between. CDR1 and CDR2 from the germline V gene are SGHKS and YYEKEE (reference sequence). The CDR3 consists of 14 residues. The CDR3 protein is CASSLMPGDYGYTF. Here the CDR3 DNA reads TGTGCCAGCAGCCTCATGCCGGGGGACTATGGCTACACCTTC.

V is TRBV7-9 and J is TRBJ1-4; D not resolved. V was clipped by 4 bases and J by 6 bases, with 15 bases between them. The CDR3 contains 15 residues. Germline V gene lookup returns CDR1 SEHNR and CDR2 FQNEAQ (reference sequence). The CDR3 sequence: CASSYGPDLDEKLFF. DNA for the CDR3: TGTGCCAGCAGCTACGGACCCGACTTGGATGAAAAACTGTTTTTT.

This chain uses TRBV2 with TRBJ2-7, with 7 bases fitting TRBD1. Germline CDR1 SNHLY, CDR2 FYNNEI. This CDR3 region has 17 residues. J lost 2 bases, V lost 3 bases, and 13 bases had no gene match. This CDR3 is CASSDSPGQVSTYEQYF. The CDR3 DNA sequence: TGTGCCAGCAGTGATTCCCCTGGACAGGTCTCAACCTACGAGCAGTACTTC.

V usage is TRBV19 and J usage is TRBJ2-2, with a weak D call TRBD1 (6 bases). V lost 6 bases, J lost 6 bases, and 11 bases lay in between. The CDR3 runs to 13 residues. From germline, CDR1 is LNHDA and CDR2 SQIVND (reference sequence). The CDR3 region has the DNA TGTGCCAGTAGCTATAACAGGGCCGGGGAGCTGTTTTTT. It yields the protein CASSYNRAGELFF.

About this clonotype: This may stem from a read error, because a much larger clone lies one nucleotide away. V is TRBV12-3 or TRBV12-4 and J is TRBJ2-3; no reliable D call. The J call may be in error: the DNA end matches TRBJ1-1 better. CDR3 size: 13 residues. The CDR3 region has the DNA TGTGCCAGCAGGTTAAATAGGGTTTCTGAAGCTTTCTTT. Amino acids: CASRLNRVSEAFF.

This clonotype was detected many times. The J gene is TRBJ1-2, the V gene TRBV5-6, with D unclear. With 5 bases removed from V and 13 bases from J, the gap between germline ends came to 15 bases. CDR1 is SGHDT, CDR2 YYEEEE, per germline. The CDR3 has 11 amino acids. The CDR3 protein is CASSSSGLFTF. For the CDR3, the DNA is TGTGCCAGCAGTTCGTCTGGCCTCTTCACCTTC.

This clonotype was counted at least ten times. This chain's CDR3 is CSAPGAGEGTDTQYF. In nucleotides, the CDR3 is TGCAGTGCTCCCGGGGCGGGCGAAGGCACAGATACGCAGTATTTT. The V call is TRBV20-1, the J call TRBJ2-3; D tentatively fits TRBD1 or TRBD2 (5 bases each). Germline assignment: CDR1 DFQATT and CDR2 SNEGSKA (reference sequence). Trimming shortened V by 5 bases and J by 1 base, and 16 bases separated the two germline ends. The CDR3 totals 15 residues.

Turning to this clonotype: This may be a read error: a much more frequent sequence differs by one nucleotide. The V and J genes are TRBV12-3 or TRBV12-4 and TRBJ1-5; maybe TRBD1 (5 bases). CDR3 length: 18 amino acids. The CDR3 spells CASSLGGGLRNPHQSQHF. In nucleotides, the CDR3 is TGTGCCAGCAGTTTAGGGGGGGGACTCAGAAATCCCCATCAGTCCCAGCATTTT.

This clonotype has a single count. One end of the junction is discordant with germline, which a read error may explain. The chain has TRBV12-3 or TRBV12-4 and TRBJ2-3, with TRBD2 matching 8 bases. The CDR3 spans 15 residues. The CDR3 DNA sequence: TGTGCCAGCAGTTTAGCGGGAGCGGGAGCAGATACGCATTATTTT. Its protein is CASSLAGAGADTHYF.

Worth noting for this clonotype: Since a much larger clone is just one base distant, this may be a read error. V gene TRBV7-9 combines with J gene TRBJ1-2; D gene ambiguous. The germline V gene has CDR1 SEHNR and CDR2 FQNEAQ (reference sequence). The CDR3 totals 16 residues. V gave up 4 bases and J gave up 4 bases, with 19 bases separating them. DNA for the CDR3: TGTGCCAGCAGCTCCCCGGGCTCAGAAGGAATCTATGGCTACACCTTC. Translating gives CASSSPGSEGIYGYTF.